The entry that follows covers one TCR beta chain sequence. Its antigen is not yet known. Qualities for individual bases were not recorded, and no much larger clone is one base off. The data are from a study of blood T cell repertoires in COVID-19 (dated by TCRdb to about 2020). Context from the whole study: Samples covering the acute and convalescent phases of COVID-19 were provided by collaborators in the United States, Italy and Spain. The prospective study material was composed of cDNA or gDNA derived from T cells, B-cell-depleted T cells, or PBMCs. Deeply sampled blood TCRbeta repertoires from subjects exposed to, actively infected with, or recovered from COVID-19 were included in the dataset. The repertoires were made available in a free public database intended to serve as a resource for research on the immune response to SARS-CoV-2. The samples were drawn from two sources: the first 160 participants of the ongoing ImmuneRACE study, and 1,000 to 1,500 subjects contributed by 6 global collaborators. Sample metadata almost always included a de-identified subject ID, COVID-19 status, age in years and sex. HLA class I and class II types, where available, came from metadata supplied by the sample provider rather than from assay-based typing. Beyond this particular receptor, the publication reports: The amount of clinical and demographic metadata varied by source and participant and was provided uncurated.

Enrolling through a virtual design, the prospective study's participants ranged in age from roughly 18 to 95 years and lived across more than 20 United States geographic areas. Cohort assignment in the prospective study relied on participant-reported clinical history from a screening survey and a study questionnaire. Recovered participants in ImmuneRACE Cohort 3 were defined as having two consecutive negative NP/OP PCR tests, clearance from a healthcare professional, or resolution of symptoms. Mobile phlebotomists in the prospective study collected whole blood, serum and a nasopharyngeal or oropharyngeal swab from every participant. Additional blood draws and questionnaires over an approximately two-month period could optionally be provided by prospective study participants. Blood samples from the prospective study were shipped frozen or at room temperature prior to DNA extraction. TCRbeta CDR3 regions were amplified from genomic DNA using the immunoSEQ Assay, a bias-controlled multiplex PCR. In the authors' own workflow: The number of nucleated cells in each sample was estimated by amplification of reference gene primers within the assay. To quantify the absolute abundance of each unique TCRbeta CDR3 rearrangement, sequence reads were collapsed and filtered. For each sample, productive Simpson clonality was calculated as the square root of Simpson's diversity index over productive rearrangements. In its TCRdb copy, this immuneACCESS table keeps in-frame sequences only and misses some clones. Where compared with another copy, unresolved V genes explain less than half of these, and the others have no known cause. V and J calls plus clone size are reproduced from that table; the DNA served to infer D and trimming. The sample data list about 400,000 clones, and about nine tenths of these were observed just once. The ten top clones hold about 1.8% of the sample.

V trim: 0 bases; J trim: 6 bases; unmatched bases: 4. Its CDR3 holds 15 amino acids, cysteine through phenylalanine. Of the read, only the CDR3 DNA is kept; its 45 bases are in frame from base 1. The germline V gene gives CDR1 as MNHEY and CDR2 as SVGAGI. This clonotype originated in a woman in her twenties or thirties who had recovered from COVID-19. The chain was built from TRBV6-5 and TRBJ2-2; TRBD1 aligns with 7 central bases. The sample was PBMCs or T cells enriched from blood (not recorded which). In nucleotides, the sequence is TGTGCCAGCAGTTACTCGAACAGGGGCGCCGGGGAGCTGTTTTTT. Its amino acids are CASSYSNRGAGELFF.